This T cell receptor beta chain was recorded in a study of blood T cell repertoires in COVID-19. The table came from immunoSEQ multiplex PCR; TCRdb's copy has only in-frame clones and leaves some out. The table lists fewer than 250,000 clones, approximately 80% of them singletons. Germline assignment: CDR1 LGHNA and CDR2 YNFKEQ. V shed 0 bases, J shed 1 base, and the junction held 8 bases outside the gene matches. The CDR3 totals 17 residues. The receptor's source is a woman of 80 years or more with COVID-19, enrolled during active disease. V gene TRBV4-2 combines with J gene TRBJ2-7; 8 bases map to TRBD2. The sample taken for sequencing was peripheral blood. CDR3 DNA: TGTGCCAGCAGCCAAGAGTCGCGGTCTAGCGGGTCCTACGAGCAGTACTTC. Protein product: CASSQESRSSGSYEQYF.